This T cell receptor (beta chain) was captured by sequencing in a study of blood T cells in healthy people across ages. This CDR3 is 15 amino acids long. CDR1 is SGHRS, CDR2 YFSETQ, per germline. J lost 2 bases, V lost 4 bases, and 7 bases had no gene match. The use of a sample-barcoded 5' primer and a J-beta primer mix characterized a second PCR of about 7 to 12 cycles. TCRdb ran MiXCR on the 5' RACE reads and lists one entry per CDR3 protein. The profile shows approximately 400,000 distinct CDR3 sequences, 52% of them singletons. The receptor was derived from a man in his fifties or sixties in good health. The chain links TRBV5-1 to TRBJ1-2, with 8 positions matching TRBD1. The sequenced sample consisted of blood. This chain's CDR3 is CASSVGQALNYGYTF. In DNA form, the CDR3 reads TGCGCCAGCAGCGTGGGACAGGCCCTCAACTATGGCTACACCTTC.